Sequencing of this T cell receptor beta chain was carried out in a study of blood T cell repertoires in COVID-19. Turning to the study itself: Some COVID-19 samples were acute and others convalescent; all came from the United States, Italy and Spain. The cDNA or gDNA used as material had been derived from T cells, B-cell-depleted T cells, or PBMCs.

The CDR3 has 15 residues. Germline loops: CDR1 KGHSH, CDR2 LQKENI. J gave up 5 bases and V 3 bases, and 8 bases lay outside the gene matches. Original data processing: Estimates of nucleated cell counts were drawn from the amplification of reference gene primers. Method: immunoSEQ multiplex PCR; TCRdb's copy keeps in-frame clones and lacks some. The V and J calls and clone size are taken from that table; D and trimming were inferred from the DNA. This sample yields around 300,000 clones, of which 70% to 90% are seen a single time; roughly 11% belongs to the top ten. Sequences were obtained from peripheral blood. The chain recombines TRBV18 with TRBJ1-1; TRBD1 aligns across 8 bases. This clonotype was sampled from a woman between 70 and 85 years old with acute or convalescent COVID-19. The CDR3 DNA follows: TGTGCCAGCTCACCCCAACAGGGGGTGGGGACTGAAGCTTTCTTT. Residues: CASSPQQGVGTEAFF.